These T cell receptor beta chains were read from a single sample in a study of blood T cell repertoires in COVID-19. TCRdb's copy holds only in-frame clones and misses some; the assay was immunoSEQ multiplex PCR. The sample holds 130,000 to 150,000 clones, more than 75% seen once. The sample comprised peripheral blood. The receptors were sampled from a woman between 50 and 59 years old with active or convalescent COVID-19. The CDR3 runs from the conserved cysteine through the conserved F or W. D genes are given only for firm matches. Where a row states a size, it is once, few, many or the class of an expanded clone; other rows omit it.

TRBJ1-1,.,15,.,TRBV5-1,TGCGCCAGCAGCTTCAGACAGGCTCGGAACACTGAAGCTTTCTTT,CASSFRQARNTEAFF
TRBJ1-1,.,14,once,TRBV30,TGTGCCTGGAGATTCAGGGGACTGAACACTGAAGCTTTCTTT,CAWRFRGLNTEAFF
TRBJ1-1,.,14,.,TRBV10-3,TGTGCCATCAGTGAGTCAGGGGTTGACACTGAAGCTTTCTTT,CAISESGVDTEAFF
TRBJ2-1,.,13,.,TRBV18,TGTGCCAGCTCCCCCCGGGAGATAGATGAGCAGTTCTTC,CASSPREIDEQFF
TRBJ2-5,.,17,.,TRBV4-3,TGCGCCAGCAGCCAAGAGAGGGGGAGCCGTTCGGGAGAGACCCAGTACTTC,CASSQERGSRSGETQYF
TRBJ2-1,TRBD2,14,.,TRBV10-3,TGTGCCATCAGGGGGACTAGCGGGGGGTTTGAGCAGTTCTTC,CAIRGTSGGFEQFF
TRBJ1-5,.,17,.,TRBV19,TGTGCCAGTAGTATAAGGTCCGGGTTGGGTAGCAATCAGCCCCAGCATTTT,CASSIRSGLGSNQPQHF
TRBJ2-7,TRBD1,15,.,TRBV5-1,TGCGCCAGCAGCTCAACAGGGGGCGTAACCTACGAGCAGTACTTC,CASSSTGGVTYEQYF
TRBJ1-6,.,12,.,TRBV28,TGTGCCAGCAGTTTCAACCAGGGGCCCCTCCACTTT,CASSFNQGPLHF
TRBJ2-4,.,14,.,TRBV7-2,TGTGCCAGCAGCTTAGCTCCTAGGTCCGGCATTCAGTACTTC,CASSLAPRSGIQYF
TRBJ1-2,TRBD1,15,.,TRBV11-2,TGTGCCAGCAGCCCCCGACAGGGGGGCAACTATGGCTACACCTTC,CASSPRQGGNYGYTF
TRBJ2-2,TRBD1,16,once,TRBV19,TGTGCCAGTAGCTCTCCCCCAGGGGGTATCACCGGGGAGCTGTTTTTT,CASSSPPGGITGELFF
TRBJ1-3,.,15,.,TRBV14,TGTGCCAGCAGCCAAGAGCGGACTTTTGGAAACACCATATATTTT,CASSQERTFGNTIYF
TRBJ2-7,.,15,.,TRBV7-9,TGTGCCAGCAGCTTAGGGCCCCCTCCATACTACGAGCAGTACTTC,CASSLGPPPYYEQYF
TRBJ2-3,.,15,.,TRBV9,TGTGCCAGCAGCGCCTTAGGGACTTACAGCGATACGCAGTATTTT,CASSALGTYSDTQYF
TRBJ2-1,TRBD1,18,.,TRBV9,TGTGCCAGCAGCGTCGGACCTAATACCGGGACAGGGAACGATGAGCAGTTCTTC,CASSVGPNTGTGNDEQFF
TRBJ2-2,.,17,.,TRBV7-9,TGTGCCAGCTCCTCCACTAGGGCGGAGGGGTCCACCGGGGAGCTGTTTTTT,CASSSTRAEGSTGELFF
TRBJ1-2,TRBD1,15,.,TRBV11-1,TGTGCCAGCAACCCTTTACAGGGGGCTAACTATGGCTACACCTTC,CASNPLQGANYGYTF
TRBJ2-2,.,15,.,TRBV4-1,TGCGCCAGCAGCCAAGTTGGGCAGGGCACCGGGGAGCTGTTTTTT,CASSQVGQGTGELFF
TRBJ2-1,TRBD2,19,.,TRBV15,TGTGCCACCAGCAGAGAGGGACTAGCGGGACGCGGGGGCTACAATGAGCAGTTCTTC,CATSREGLAGRGGYNEQFF
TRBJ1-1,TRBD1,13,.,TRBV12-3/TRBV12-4,TGTGCCAGCAGTTGGACAGGGTGGCCTGAAGCTTTCTTT,CASSWTGWPEAFF
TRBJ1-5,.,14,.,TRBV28,TGTGCCAGCAGTCTCCGACACGGAAATCAGCCCCAGCATTTT,CASSLRHGNQPQHF
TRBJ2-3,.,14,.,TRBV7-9,TGTGCCAGCCTCCGGGCGGGGGCGACAGATACGCAGTATTTT,CASLRAGATDTQYF
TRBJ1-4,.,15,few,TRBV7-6,TGTGCCAGCAGCTCAGACCCCCTCCGGGGTGAAAAACTGTTTTTT,CASSSDPLRGEKLFF
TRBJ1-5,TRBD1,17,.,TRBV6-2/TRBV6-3,TGTGCCAGCAGCCAACTCGATATAGGGACAGAAGAACAGCCCCAGCATTTT,CASSQLDIGTEEQPQHF
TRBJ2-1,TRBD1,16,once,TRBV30,TGTGCCTGGAGTGGGACAGGGGGAACCTCCTACAATGAGCAGTTCTTC,CAWSGTGGTSYNEQFF
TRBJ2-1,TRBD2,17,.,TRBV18,TGTGCCAGCTCACCCCCTAATCGACTAGCGGGCGTCAATGAGCAGTTCTTC,CASSPPNRLAGVNEQFF
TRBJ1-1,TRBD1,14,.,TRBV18,TGTGCCAGCTCACCTACAGGGGGTAGTGGTGAAGCTTTCTTT,CASSPTGGSGEAFF
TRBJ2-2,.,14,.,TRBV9,TGTGCCAGCAGCGACGCAACTAGCCCCGGGGAGCTGTTTTTT,CASSDATSPGELFF
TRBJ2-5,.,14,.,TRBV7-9,TGTGCCAGCTCCCATATGTGGGCGGGGGAGACCCAGTACTTC,CASSHMWAGETQYF
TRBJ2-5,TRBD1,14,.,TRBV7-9,TGTGCCAGCAGCGGACGGACAGGGGCAGCGACCCAGTACTTC,CASSGRTGAATQYF
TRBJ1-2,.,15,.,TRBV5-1,TGCGCCAGCAGCTTGGCATCGCAGGGGAATATTGGCTACACCTTC,CASSLASQGNIGYTF
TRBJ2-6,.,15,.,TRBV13,TGTGCCAGCAGCTTGGTAGCCTCTGGGGCCAACGTCCTGACTTTC,CASSLVASGANVLTF
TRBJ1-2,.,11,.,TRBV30,TGTGCCTGGACCGAGGAGGGGGGCTACACCTTC,CAWTEEGGYTF
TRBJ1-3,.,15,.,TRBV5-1,TGCGCCAGCAGCTATGACAGAGTCTCTGGAAACACCATATATTTT,CASSYDRVSGNTIYF
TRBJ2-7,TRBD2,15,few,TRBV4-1,TGCGCCAGCAGCCAAGGTAGCGGGACATCCTACGAGCAGTACTTC,CASSQGSGTSYEQYF
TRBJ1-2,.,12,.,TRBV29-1,TGCAGCGCCTCTCAGGGCGACTATGGCTACACCTTC,CSASQGDYGYTF
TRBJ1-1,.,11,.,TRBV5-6,TGTGCCAGCAGCTCCACAGGCCTGGCTTTCTTT,CASSSTGLAFF
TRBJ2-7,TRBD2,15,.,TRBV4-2,TGTGCCAGCAGCCAAGTAGGTGCGGGAGCAGGCGAGCAGTACTTC,CASSQVGAGAGEQYF
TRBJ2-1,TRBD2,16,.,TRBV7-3,TGTGCCAGCAGCTCTACTACAGCGGGGGACTACAATGAGCAGTTCTTC,CASSSTTAGDYNEQFF
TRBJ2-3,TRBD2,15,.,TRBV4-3,TGCGCCAGCAGCCAAGGGACTAGCGTAACAGATACGCAGTATTTT,CASSQGTSVTDTQYF
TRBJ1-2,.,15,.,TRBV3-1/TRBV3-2,TGTGCCAGCAGCCAGGGACACCTCTCTAACTATGGCTACACCTTC,CASSQGHLSNYGYTF
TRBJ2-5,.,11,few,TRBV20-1,TGCAGTGCTAGAGATCTAGAGACCCAGTACTTC,CSARDLETQYF
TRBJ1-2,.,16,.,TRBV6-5,TGTGCCAGCAGTTGGGGCCGGGGGGCGAATAACTATGGCTACACCTTC,CASSWGRGANNYGYTF
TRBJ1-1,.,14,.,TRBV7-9,TGTGCCAGCAGCTCCCCTCAGGGGAACACTGAAGCTTTCTTT,CASSSPQGNTEAFF
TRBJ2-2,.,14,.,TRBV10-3,TGTGCCATCAGGTCACAGGGAAACACCGGGGAGCTGTTTTTT,CAIRSQGNTGELFF
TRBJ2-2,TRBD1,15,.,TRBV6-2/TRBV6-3,TGTGCCAGCAGTTTACAGGGGGCGGACACCGGGGAGCTGTTTTTT,CASSLQGADTGELFF
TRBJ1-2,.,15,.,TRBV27,TGTGCCAGCAGTATCCGGACTGACGGAAGCTATGGCTACACCTTC,CASSIRTDGSYGYTF
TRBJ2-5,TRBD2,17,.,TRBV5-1,TGCGCCAGCAGCTTCGGGGATTGGCTAGCGGGGGTGGAGACCCAGTACTTC,CASSFGDWLAGVETQYF
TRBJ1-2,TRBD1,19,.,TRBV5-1,TGCGCCAGCAGCTTGGCGGGGCCCAGGGGGCAGGCGTATAACTATGGCTACACCTTC,CASSLAGPRGQAYNYGYTF
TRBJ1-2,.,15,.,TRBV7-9,TGTGCCAGCAGCTCACGGGCAGGGTCTGGCTATGGCTACACCTTC,CASSSRAGSGYGYTF
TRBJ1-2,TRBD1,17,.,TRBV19,TGTGCCAGTGGGCTTTCCGGGACAGGGGGGACGAACTATGGCTACACCTTC,CASGLSGTGGTNYGYTF
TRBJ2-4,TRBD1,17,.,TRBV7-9,TGTGCCAGCAGCTCAGACAGGGGTCGTAGCGCCAAAAACATTCAGTACTTC,CASSSDRGRSAKNIQYF